The rows below give T cell receptor beta chains drawn from one sample of a study of CD8 T cells in Susac syndrome. TCRdb re-called the immunoSEQ multiplex PCR reads with MiXCR, one entry per CDR3 protein. There are roughly 190,000 distinct CDR3 sequences in the sample; 90% to 97% occur only once, and 0.09% to 0.1% lies in the top ten. The sequencing sample was made of CD4+ T cells from PBMCs. Every receptor here comes from a human donor with Susac syndrome. CDR3s include the opening cysteine and the closing phenylalanine or tryptophan. D genes are given only for firm matches. Clone size appears in some rows only: once, few, many, or a class for an expanded clone.

D gene,J gene,CDR3 length,V gene,clone size,CDR3 DNA,CDR3 protein
.,TRBJ2-7,12,TRBV24-1,.,TGTGCCACCCGACCCCCGGGGATCGAGCAGTACTTC,CATRPPGIEQYF
.,TRBJ2-2,14,TRBV10-3,.,TGTGCCATCAGTGAGTTCCCAGCGCCCGGGGAGCTGTTTTTT,CAISEFPAPGELFF
.,TRBJ1-5,15,TRBV9,.,TGTGCCAGCAGCGGGGGGGCCCTGACCAATCAGCCCCAGCATTTT,CASSGGALTNQPQHF
TRBD1,TRBJ1-4,13,TRBV11-2,.,TGTGCCAGCAGCCCCGACAGGGCTAGAAAACTGTTTTTT,CASSPDRARKLFF
.,TRBJ1-1,12,TRBV30,.,TGTGCCTGGAACAAAAGAGGCACTGAAGCTTTCTTT,CAWNKRGTEAFF
TRBD1,TRBJ2-1,15,TRBV3-1,.,TGTGCCAGCAGCCATAGGACAGGCCGACTCCATGAGCAGTTCTTC,CASSHRTGRLHEQFF
.,TRBJ1-1,15,TRBV29-1,.,TGCAGCGTTGCGGAACACGCGGGCGGGGACACTGAAGCTTTCTTT,CSVAEHAGGDTEAFF
.,TRBJ1-2,14,TRBV30,.,TGTGCCTGGACCCCAGGGGCGGGGAACTATGGCTACACCTTC,CAWTPGAGNYGYTF
TRBD2,TRBJ2-3,15,TRBV2,.,TGTGCCAGCAGTGTCTATGGACTAGACTCAGATACGCAGTATTTT,CASSVYGLDSDTQYF
.,TRBJ1-2,15,TRBV29-1,.,TGCAGCGTTGAAGACACCCGGGGGAGTTACTATGGCTACACCTTC,CSVEDTRGSYYGYTF
.,TRBJ1-2,13,TRBV5-1,.,TGCGCCAGCAAGGTTGAGGGAGACTATGGCTACACCTTC,CASKVEGDYGYTF
TRBD2,TRBJ2-5,14,TRBV12-3/TRBV12-4,once,TGTGCCAGCAGTCCGGGACTAGCGTCTGAGACCCAGTACTTC,CASSPGLASETQYF
.,TRBJ1-2,13,TRBV25-1,.,TGTGCCAGCAGTGAGCGCCCCGGGCATGGCTACACCTTC,CASSERPGHGYTF
.,TRBJ1-5,15,TRBV20-1,.,TGCAGTGCCACGGACGAAGGCGGGAGCAATCAGCCCCAGCATTTT,CSATDEGGSNQPQHF
.,TRBJ2-1,10,TRBV12-3/TRBV12-4,.,TGTGCCAGCAGTGCGGATGAGCAGTTCTTC,CASSADEQFF
TRBD2,TRBJ2-3,17,TRBV30,.,TGTGCCTGGAGTGTACGGCTTGGCGGGGGGAGCACAGATACGCAGTATTTT,CAWSVRLGGGSTDTQYF
TRBD1,TRBJ2-5,16,TRBV7-9,.,TGTGCCAGCAGCACAGGACAGGGGGTCCTTGAAGAGACCCAGTACTTC,CASSTGQGVLEETQYF
.,TRBJ1-1,13,TRBV7-3,.,TGTGCCAGCAGCGAGTGGGGATACACTGAAGCTTTCTTT,CASSEWGYTEAFF
.,TRBJ2-7,16,TRBV5-1,.,TGCGCCAGCAGCTCGTTTGCCGGCGCGGGGTTCTACGAGCAGTACTTC,CASSSFAGAGFYEQYF
.,TRBJ2-1,11,TRBV5-8,.,TGTGCCAGCAGCTTACTGCACGGGGAGTTCTTC,CASSLLHGEFF
.,TRBJ1-1,13,TRBV29-1,.,TGCAGCGAAAGAACAGGGCCGAACACTGAAGCTTTCTTT,CSERTGPNTEAFF
.,TRBJ2-3,15,TRBV15,.,TGTGCCACCAGCAGACAAAGTACCGGTGCGGATACGCAGTATTTT,CATSRQSTGADTQYF
.,TRBJ2-5,12,TRBV12-3/TRBV12-4,.,TGTGCCACGGCCACTGGCCTGGAGACCCAGTACTTC,CATATGLETQYF
.,TRBJ2-1,14,TRBV20-1,.,TGCAGTGCAGACACGGGACGGGATAACAATGAGCAGTTCTTC,CSADTGRDNNEQFF
TRBD1,TRBJ1-2,15,TRBV6-2/TRBV6-3,.,TGTGCCAGCAGTCCGGAGGACAGGGGGCTGCGTGGCTACACCTTC,CASSPEDRGLRGYTF
TRBD2,TRBJ2-2,14,TRBV2,.,TGTGCCAGCAGTAGGCTAGCGGTCACCGGGGAGCTGTTTTTT,CASSRLAVTGELFF
TRBD1,TRBJ2-3,15,TRBV29-1,.,TGCAGCGTCAAAGACGGGACAGGTGGGATTGAGACGCAGTATTTT,CSVKDGTGGIETQYF
.,TRBJ2-2,13,TRBV29-1,.,TGCAGCGTTGCGTGGGGGAACACCGGGGAGCTGTTTTTT,CSVAWGNTGELFF
TRBD2,TRBJ2-1,15,TRBV9,.,TGTGCCAGCAGCGCCACCGGGACTAACTACAATGAGCAGTTCTTC,CASSATGTNYNEQFF
.,TRBJ1-1,14,TRBV20-1,.,TGCAGTGCAGATCGAGGATGGGAGGACACTGAAGCTTTCTTT,CSADRGWEDTEAFF
.,TRBJ2-5,14,TRBV6-5,.,TGTGCCAGCAGCTTAGGCGGCATGCAAGAGACCCAGTACTTC,CASSLGGMQETQYF
.,TRBJ1-6,12,TRBV29-1,once,TGCAGCGTCGGGGCCGATAATTCACCCCTCCACTTT,CSVGADNSPLHF
.,TRBJ2-7,14,TRBV19,once,TGTGCCAGTAACAAACAAGGACGGACCTACGAGCAGTACTTC,CASNKQGRTYEQYF
TRBD2,TRBJ2-7,14,TRBV3-1,.,TGTGCCAGCAGCCAGGGGGGAGGGACCTACGAGCAGTACTTC,CASSQGGGTYEQYF
.,TRBJ1-4,13,TRBV19,.,TGTGCCACCGCCCCGGCCAGGGATGAAAAACTGTTTTTT,CATAPARDEKLFF
.,TRBJ2-5,13,TRBV12-3/TRBV12-4,.,TGTGCCAGCAGTTTCGGCTACAAAGAGACCCAGTACTTC,CASSFGYKETQYF
.,TRBJ1-1,13,TRBV29-1,.,TGCAGCGTTGAAGGCAGGGTTTCCACTGAAGCTTTCTTT,CSVEGRVSTEAFF
.,TRBJ2-5,12,TRBV7-3,.,TGTGCCAGCAGCGCGCTGGGGGGGACCCAGTACTTC,CASSALGGTQYF
TRBD1,TRBJ1-5,15,TRBV15,.,TGTGCCACCAGCCGGACAGGGGGCTTAGCTCAGCCCCAGCATTTT,CATSRTGGLAQPQHF
.,TRBJ2-6,16,TRBV6-5,few,TGTGCCAGCAGTTACTCGCGAGGTCCCGGGGCCAACGTCCTGACTTTC,CASSYSRGPGANVLTF
.,TRBJ2-2,17,TRBV3-1,.,TGTGCCAGCAGCCAAGATCCACGCAGGGTTAACACCGGGGAGCTGTTTTTT,CASSQDPRRVNTGELFF
.,TRBJ1-1,13,TRBV20-1,.,TGCAGTGCTAGAAGGCGTATGAACACTGAAGCTTTCTTT,CSARRRMNTEAFF
TRBD1,TRBJ2-2,14,TRBV14,once,TGTGCCAGCAGCCGGGACAGGGGGACCGGGGAGCTGTTTTTT,CASSRDRGTGELFF
.,TRBJ1-6,15,TRBV6-5,.,TGTGCCAGCAGCCCCGGGGAGGGGTGGAATTCACCCCTCCACTTT,CASSPGEGWNSPLHF
.,TRBJ2-1,15,TRBV6-5,.,TGTGCCAGCAGCTCCGTAGGGGGGGCGCTGAATGAGCAGTTCTTC,CASSSVGGALNEQFF
.,TRBJ1-6,14,TRBV12-3/TRBV12-4,.,TGTGCCAGCAGACGGGGACTAGCCGGTTCACCCCTCCACTTT,CASRRGLAGSPLHF
.,TRBJ1-1,13,TRBV15,.,TGTGCCACCAGCAGAGAGAGAAACACTGAAGCTTTCTTT,CATSRERNTEAFF
.,TRBJ1-2,12,TRBV24-1,.,TGTGCCACCAGTGATGAGGGCGATGGCTACACCTTC,CATSDEGDGYTF
TRBD1,TRBJ1-2,15,TRBV12-3/TRBV12-4,once,TGTGCCAGCAGTTCCCCCTCGCAGGGGGCCTTGAGCTACACCTTC,CASSSPSQGALSYTF